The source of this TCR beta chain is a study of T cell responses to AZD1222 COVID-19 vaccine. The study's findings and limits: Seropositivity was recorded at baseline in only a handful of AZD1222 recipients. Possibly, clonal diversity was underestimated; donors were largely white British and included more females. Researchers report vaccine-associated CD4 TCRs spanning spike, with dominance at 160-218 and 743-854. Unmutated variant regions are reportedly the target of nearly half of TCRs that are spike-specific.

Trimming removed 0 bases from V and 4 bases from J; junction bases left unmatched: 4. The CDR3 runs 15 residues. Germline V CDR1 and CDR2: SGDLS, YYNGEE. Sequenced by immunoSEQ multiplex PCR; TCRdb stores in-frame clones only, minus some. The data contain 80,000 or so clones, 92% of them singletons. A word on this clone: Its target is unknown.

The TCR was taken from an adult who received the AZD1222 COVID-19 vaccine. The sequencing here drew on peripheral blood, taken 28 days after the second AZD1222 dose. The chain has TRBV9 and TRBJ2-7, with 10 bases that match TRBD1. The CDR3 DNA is TGTGCCAGCAGCGTAGGAGGACAGGGGGATTACGAGCAGTACTTC. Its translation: CASSVGGQGDYEQYF.